This T cell receptor beta chain was retrieved from a study of blood T cell repertoires in COVID-19. Overall study: T cells, B-cell-depleted T cells, or PBMCs supplied cDNA or gDNA.

The germline gives CDR1 ENHRY, CDR2 SYGVKD. The CDR3 length is 14 residues. Trimming cost V 4 bases and J 0 bases; bases outside gene matches: 2. How the authors handled the data: Nucleated cell number was recorded as an estimate derived from reference gene primer amplification. Assay used: immunoSEQ multiplex PCR; TCRdb lists only in-frame clones, some missing. V, J and clone size are taken as reported in that table, and D and trimming were inferred from the DNA itself. The profile shows under 300,000 clones, approximately 86% of them singletons. Those who participated ranged in age from roughly 18 to 90 years and resided in about two dozen US areas.

Specimen: PBMCs or T cells enriched from blood (not recorded which). This clonotype originated in a woman aged 30 to 39 who had recovered from COVID-19. The genes are TRBV10-3 and TRBJ1-2; TRBD1 matches 7 bases. CDR3 nucleotide sequence: TGTGCCATCAGTGTCGGGACAGCTAACTATGGCTACACCTTC. This sequence encodes CAISVGTANYGYTF.